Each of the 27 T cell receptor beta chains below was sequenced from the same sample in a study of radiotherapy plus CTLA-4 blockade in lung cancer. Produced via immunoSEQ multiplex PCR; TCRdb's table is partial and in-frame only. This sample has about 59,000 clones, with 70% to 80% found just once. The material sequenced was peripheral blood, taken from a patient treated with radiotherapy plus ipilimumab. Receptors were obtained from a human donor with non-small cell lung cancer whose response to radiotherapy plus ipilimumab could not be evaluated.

In DNA form, the CDR3 reads TGTGCTAGTGCCAGTCTCGTGAGCTCGACAGGGGGCTTGAACACTGAAGCTTTCTTT. As protein: CASASLVSSTGGLNTEAFF. This sequence joins TRBV12-5 and TRBJ1-1; 10 bases match TRBD1. CDR1 and CDR2 (germline): LGHNT, FRNRAP. The CDR3 contains 19 residues. Trimming removed 7 bases from V and 0 bases from J; junction bases left unmatched: 17.

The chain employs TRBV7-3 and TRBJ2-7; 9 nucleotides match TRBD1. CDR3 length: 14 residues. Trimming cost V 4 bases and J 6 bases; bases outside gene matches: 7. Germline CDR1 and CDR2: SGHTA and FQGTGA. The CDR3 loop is CASSSGTGLTEQYF. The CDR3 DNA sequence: TGTGCCAGCAGCTCCGGGACAGGGCTCACCGAGCAGTACTTC.

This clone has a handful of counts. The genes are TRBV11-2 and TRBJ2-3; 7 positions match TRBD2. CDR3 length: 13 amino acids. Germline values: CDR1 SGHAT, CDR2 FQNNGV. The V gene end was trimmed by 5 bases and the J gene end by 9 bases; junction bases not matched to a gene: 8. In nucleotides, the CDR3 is TGTGCCAGCAGCCGACGGGGGGATTTGACGCAGTATTTT. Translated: CASSRRGDLTQYF.

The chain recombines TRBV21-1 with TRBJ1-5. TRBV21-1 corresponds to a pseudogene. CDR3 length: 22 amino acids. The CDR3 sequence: CASSKVEEKIGGAGQLNQPQHF. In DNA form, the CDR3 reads TGTGCCAGCAGCAAAGTCGAGGAAAAAATCGGGGGGGCGGGACAGCTCAATCAGCCCCAGCATTTT.

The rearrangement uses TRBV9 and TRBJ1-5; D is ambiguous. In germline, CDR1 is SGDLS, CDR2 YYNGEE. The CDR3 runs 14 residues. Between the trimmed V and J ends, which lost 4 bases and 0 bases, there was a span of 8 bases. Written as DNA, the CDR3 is TGTGCCAGCAGCCCCCCAGATAGCAATCAGCCCCAGCATTTT. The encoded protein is CASSPPDSNQPQHF. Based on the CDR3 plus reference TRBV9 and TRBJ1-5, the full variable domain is DSGVTQTPKHLITATGQRVTLRCSPRSGDLSVYWYQQSLDQGLQFLIQYYNGEERAKGNILERFSAQQFPDLHSELNLSSLELGDSALYFCASSPPDSNQPQHFGDGTRLSIL.

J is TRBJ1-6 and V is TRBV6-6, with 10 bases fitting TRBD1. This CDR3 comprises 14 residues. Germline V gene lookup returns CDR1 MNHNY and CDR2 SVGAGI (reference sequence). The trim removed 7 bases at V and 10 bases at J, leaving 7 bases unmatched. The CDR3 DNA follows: TGTGCCAGCAAGCCGGGACAGGGGCTCTCACCCCTCCACTTT. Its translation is CASKPGQGLSPLHF.

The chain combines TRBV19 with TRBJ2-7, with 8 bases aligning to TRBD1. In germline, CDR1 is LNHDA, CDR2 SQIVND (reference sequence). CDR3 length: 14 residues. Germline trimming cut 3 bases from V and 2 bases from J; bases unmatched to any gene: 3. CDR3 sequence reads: CASSITGGPYEQYF. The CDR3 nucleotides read TGTGCCAGTAGTATCACAGGGGGGCCCTACGAGCAGTACTTC.

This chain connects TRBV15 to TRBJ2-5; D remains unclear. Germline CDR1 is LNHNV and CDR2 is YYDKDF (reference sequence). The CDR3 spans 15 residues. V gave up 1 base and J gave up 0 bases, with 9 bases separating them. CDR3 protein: CATSRGLPNQETQYF. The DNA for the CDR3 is TGTGCCACCAGCAGAGGACTTCCCAACCAAGAGACCCAGTACTTC. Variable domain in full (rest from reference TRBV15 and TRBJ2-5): DAMVIQNPRYQVTQFGKPVTLSCSQTLNHNVMYWYQQKSSQAPKLLFHYYDKDFNNEADTPDNFQSRRPNTSFCFLDIRSPGLGDTAMYLCATSRGLPNQETQYFGPGTRLLVL.

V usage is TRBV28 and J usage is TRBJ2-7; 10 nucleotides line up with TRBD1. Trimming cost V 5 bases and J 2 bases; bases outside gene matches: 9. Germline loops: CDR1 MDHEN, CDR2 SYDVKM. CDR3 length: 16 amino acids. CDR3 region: CASSIPGQGNPYEQYF. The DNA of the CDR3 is TGTGCCAGCAGTATACCGGGACAGGGGAACCCCTACGAGCAGTACTTC.

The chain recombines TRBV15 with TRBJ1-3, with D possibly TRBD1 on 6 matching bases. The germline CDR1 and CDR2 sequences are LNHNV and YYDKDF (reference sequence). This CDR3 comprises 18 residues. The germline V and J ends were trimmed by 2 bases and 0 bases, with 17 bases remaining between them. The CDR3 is CATSRPGRGGPSGNTIYF. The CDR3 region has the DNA TGTGCCACCAGCAGACCGGGGCGGGGGGGGCCCTCTGGAAACACCATATATTTT.

CDR3 in amino acids: CASFPDRSEKLFF. CDR3 sequence (DNA): TGTGCCAGCTTTCCGGACAGGAGTGAAAAACTGTTTTTT. V and J are TRBV6-5 and TRBJ1-4; 7 bases line up with TRBD1. CDR1 is MNHEY and CDR2 is SVGAGI in the germline V gene. This CDR3 contains 13 residues. V lost 8 bases and J lost 7; bases outside the gene matches: 7.

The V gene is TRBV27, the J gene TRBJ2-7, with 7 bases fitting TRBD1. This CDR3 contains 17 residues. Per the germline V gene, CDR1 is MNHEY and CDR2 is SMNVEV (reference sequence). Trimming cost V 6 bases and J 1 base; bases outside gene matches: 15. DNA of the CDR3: TGTGCCAGCAGAGGCTTCACGAACGAGACAGGGTCCTACGAGCAGTACTTC. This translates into CASRGFTNETGSYEQYF.

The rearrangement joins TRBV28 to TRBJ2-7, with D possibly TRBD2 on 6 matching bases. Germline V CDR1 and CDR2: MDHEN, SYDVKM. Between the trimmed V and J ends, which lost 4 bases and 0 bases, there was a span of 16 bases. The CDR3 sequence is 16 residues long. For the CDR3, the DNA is TGTGCCAGCAGTTCCCGGGGGACGGGCTTCTCCTACGAGCAGTACTTC. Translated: CASSSRGTGFSYEQYF.

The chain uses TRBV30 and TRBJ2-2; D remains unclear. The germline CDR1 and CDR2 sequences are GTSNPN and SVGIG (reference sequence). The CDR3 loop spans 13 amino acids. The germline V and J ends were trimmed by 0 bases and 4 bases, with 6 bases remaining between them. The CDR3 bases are TGTGCCTGGAGTGTACCGGTCACCGGGGAGCTGTTTTTT. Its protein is CAWSVPVTGELFF.

The chain's CDR3 is CASRNSVTGAPLHF. In DNA form, the CDR3 reads TGTGCCAGCAGAAACAGTGTCACAGGGGCACCCCTCCACTTT. This chain connects TRBV2 to TRBJ1-6; the match to TRBD1 covers 7 bases. This CDR3 comprises 14 residues. CDR1 SNHLY and CDR2 FYNNEI come from the germline V gene. V gave up 6 bases and J gave up 11 bases; unmatched junction bases: 10.

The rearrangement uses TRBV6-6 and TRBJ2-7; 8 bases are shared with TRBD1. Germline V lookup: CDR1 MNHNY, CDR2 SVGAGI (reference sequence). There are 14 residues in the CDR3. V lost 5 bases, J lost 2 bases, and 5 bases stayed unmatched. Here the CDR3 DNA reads TGTGCCAGCAGTCTCCGGGACAGGCCCTACGAGCAGTACTTC. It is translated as CASSLRDRPYEQYF.

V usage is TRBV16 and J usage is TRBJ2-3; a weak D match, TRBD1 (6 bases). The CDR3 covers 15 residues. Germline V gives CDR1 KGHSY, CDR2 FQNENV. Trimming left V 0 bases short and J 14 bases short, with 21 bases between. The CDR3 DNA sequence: TGTGCCAGCAGCCAATCCATGGGACAAGTGTACACCGCGTATTTT. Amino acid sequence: CASSQSMGQVYTAYF.

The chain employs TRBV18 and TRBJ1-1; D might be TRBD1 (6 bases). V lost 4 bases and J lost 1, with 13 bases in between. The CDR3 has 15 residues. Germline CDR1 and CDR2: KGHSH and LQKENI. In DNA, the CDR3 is TGTGCCAGCTCACAAGACAGGAACTCGAACACTGAAGCTTTCTTT. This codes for CASSQDRNSNTEAFF.

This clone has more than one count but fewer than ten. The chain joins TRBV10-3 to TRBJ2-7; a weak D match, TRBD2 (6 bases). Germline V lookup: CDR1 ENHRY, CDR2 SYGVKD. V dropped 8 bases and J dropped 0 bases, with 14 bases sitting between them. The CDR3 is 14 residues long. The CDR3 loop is CAIAGREGSYEQYF. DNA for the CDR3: TGTGCCATCGCGGGGAGAGAGGGCTCCTACGAGCAGTACTTC.

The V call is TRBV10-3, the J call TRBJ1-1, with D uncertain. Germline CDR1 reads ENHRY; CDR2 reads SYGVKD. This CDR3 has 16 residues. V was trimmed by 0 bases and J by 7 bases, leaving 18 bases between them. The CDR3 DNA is TGTGCCATCAGTGAGTCGGGCGGACCAAGGCGGGATGAAGCTTTCTTT. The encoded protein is CAISESGGPRRDEAFF.

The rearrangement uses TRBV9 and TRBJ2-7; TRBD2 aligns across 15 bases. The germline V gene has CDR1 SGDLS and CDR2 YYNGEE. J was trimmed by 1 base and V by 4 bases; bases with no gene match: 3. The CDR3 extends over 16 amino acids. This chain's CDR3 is CASSPGLAGGSYEQYF. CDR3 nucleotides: TGTGCCAGCAGCCCTGGACTAGCGGGGGGGTCCTACGAGCAGTACTTC.

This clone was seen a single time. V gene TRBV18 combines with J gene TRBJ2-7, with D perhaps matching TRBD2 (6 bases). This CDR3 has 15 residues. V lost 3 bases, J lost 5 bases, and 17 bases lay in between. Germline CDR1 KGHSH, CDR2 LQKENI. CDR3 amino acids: CASSPLGGDFHEQYF. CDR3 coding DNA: TGTGCCAGCTCACCTCTGGGGGGAGACTTCCACGAGCAGTACTTC.

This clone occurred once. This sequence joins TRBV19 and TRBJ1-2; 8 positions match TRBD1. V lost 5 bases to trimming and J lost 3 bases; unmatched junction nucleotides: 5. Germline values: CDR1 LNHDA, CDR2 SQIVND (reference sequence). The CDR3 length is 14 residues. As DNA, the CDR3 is TGTGCCAGTAGTCTGACAGGGGCCCACTATGGCTACACCTTC. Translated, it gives CASSLTGAHYGYTF.

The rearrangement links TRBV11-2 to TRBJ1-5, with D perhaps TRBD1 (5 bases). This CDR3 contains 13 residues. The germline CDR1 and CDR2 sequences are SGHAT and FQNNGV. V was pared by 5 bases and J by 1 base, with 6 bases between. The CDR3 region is CASSRGSNQPQHF. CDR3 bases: TGTGCCAGCAGCAGGGGCAGCAATCAGCCCCAGCATTTT.

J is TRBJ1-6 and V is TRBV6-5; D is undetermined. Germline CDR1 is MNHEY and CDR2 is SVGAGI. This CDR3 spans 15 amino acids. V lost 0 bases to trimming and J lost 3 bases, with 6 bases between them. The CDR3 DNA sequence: TGTGCCAGCAGTTACTCAGGGAGCTATAATTCACCCCTCCACTTT. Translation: CASSYSGSYNSPLHF.

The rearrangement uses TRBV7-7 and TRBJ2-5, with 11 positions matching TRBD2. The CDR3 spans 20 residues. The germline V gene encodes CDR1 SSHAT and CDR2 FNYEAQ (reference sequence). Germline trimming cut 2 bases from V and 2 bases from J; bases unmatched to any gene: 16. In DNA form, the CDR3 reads TGTGCCAGCAGCTTAAAGTTGTTGGATCAACTAGCGGGAGATCAAGAGACCCAGTACTTC. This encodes CASSLKLLDQLAGDQETQYF.

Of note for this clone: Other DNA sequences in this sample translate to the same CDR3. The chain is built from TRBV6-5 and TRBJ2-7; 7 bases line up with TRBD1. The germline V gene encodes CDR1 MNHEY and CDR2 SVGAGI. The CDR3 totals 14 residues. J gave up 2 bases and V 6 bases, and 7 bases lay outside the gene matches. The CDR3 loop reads CASSLDRFPYEQYF. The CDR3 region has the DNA TGTGCCAGCAGCCTGGACAGGTTTCCCTACGAGCAGTACTTC.